The source of this T cell receptor (beta chain) is a study of T cells in Graves' hyperthyroidism and ophthalmopathy. Researchers took RNA transcripts and amplified the TCR beta CDR3 regions from them. The HTBI primer set served for first-round RT-PCR of the TCR CDR3. TCRdb re-analysed the multiplex PCR reads in MiXCR, keeping a single row per CDR3 protein. The sample lists 550,000 to 600,000 distinct CDR3 sequences, roughly a sixth seen once, with 15% to 20% in the top ten. Germline assignment: CDR1 SGHDT and CDR2 YYEEEE. The CDR3 has 16 amino acids. V lost 0 bases and J lost 5; bases outside the gene matches: 4.

The sequenced material came from blood. The chain joins TRBV5-6 to TRBJ2-1; 11 nucleotides align to TRBD2. The clonotype originates from a woman younger than 30 with Graves' hyperthyroidism. CDR3: CASSLVLAGGDNEQFF. In DNA, the CDR3 is TGTGCCAGCAGCTTGGTATTAGCGGGAGGGGACAATGAGCAGTTCTTC. Variable domain in full (rest from reference TRBV5-6 and TRBJ2-1): DAGVTQSPTHLIKTRGQQVTLRCSPKSGHDTVSWYQQALGQGPQFIFQYYEEEERQRGNFPDRFSGHQFPNYSSELNVNALLLGDSALYLCASSLVLAGGDNEQFFGPGTRLTVL.